Included here is one TCR beta chain sequence, with context. Its antigen is currently unknown. CDR3 length: 14 residues. V shed 4 bases and J shed 0 bases, with 7 bases lying between them. Germline V gives CDR1 LNHDA, CDR2 SQIVND (reference sequence). The study ran its PCR with 60 Vbeta and 13 Jbeta primers. Profiling relied on immunoSEQ multiplex PCR, and the TCRdb table lists in-frame clones only, not all of them. Seen here are 150,000 to 200,000 clones, approximately 70% observed once, and the top ten hold approximately 7.1%. The study sampled nominally healthy donors, though unrecorded immune exposures were likely. The data were taken from a study of cytomegalovirus exposure and HLA in healthy donors. General observations from the study: Common viral pathogens seemed, in a later analysis, to connect with several of the most significant clusters. Reportedly, diagnosis of cytomegalovirus status by the classifier showed high specificity and sensitivity. Many donors shared some public TCRs, even though most TCR sequences were rare.

The receptor's source is a man aged 35-49 years in good health and CMV-seropositive. This chain uses TRBV19 with TRBJ2-1; TRBD2 might be the D (5 bases). The sample comprised PBMCs. CDR3 in amino acids: CASSNRDSYNEQFF. CDR3 nucleotides: TGTGCCAGTAGTAACCGGGACTCCTACAATGAGCAGTTCTTC.